This entry describes one T cell receptor (beta chain). Its antigen is not known. The protocol was immunoSEQ multiplex PCR, while the TCRdb copy is restricted to in-frame clones and leaves out a portion. The sample contains hundreds of thousands of clones, approximately 95% of which appear only once. CDR1 and CDR2 (germline): LGHNA, YNFKEQ. V lost 4 bases and J lost 1; bases outside the gene matches: 14. CDR3 length: 18 amino acids. These data are taken from a study of shared clonotypes between healthy human individuals. The naive CD8 subset, CD45RO-negative cells positively selected for CCR7, excluded terminally differentiated effector memory CD45RA+ cells. General study findings and limits: Compared with memory subsets, naive subsets generally had larger estimated richness. An anticipated effect of sequencing depth on clonotype sharing among donors was recognized. Sharing across four donors was highest in naive CD4 (around 5%) and lowest in memory CD8 (about 0.4%).

The TCR comes from a woman aged 25-40 years in good health. V is TRBV4-2 and J is TRBJ2-5; 8 bases are a match to TRBD2. The source material was naive CD8+ T cells sorted from blood. CDR3 residues: CASSRLPAGVEGQETQYF. The CDR3 nucleotides read TGTGCCAGCAGCCGACTCCCAGCGGGGGTAGAAGGCCAAGAGACCCAGTACTTC.